These 10 T cell receptor beta chains were sequenced from one sample in a study of T cells after yellow fever vaccination. TCRdb redid the calling of the 5' RACE reads with MiXCR, one entry per CDR3 protein. The table records about 160,000 distinct CDR3 sequences, more than 5.5% of them present only once. Sequenced material: CD4+ T cells sorted from PBMCs, taken roughly 5 days after the first yellow fever vaccination. The receptors stem from a man between 18 and 29 years old who received the YFV17D yellow fever vaccine.

The CDR3 loop is CASSLQGRTQYF. In DNA form, the CDR3 reads TGTGCCAGCAGTTTGCAGGGACGCACGCAGTATTTT. The J gene is TRBJ2-3, the V gene TRBV6-6, with D perhaps given as TRBD1 or TRBD2 (5 bases each). Germline lookup yields CDR1 MNHNY and CDR2 SVGAGI (reference sequence). CDR3 length equals 12 residues. V lost 4 bases and J 9 bases, leaving 11 bases between the germline ends.

This clonotype was observed many times. The chain is built from TRBV4-1 and TRBJ1-1, with D perhaps matching TRBD1 (5 bases). V lost 6 bases to trimming and J lost 7 bases, with 15 bases between them. Germline V lookup: CDR1 MGHRA, CDR2 YSYEKL. The CDR3 has 13 amino acids. The CDR3 reads CASSRGGLGEAFF. The CDR3 DNA is TGCGCCAGCAGTCGGGGGGGGTTGGGTGAAGCTTTCTTT.

In this sample, this clonotype turned up many times. The V gene is TRBV12-3 or TRBV12-4, the J gene TRBJ1-2, with D unresolved. The CDR3 consists of 14 residues. V gave up 6 bases and J gave up 0 bases, with 11 bases separating them. CDR3 DNA sequence: TGTGCCAGCAGCTCAGGATTTGCTAACTATGGCTACACCTTC. Protein: CASSSGFANYGYTF.

The sample holds many counts of this clonotype. The rearrangement joins TRBV6-5 to TRBJ2-1; TRBD2 agrees at 11 bases. The V segment lost 4 bases and the J segment 7 bases; nucleotides outside the gene matches: 12. This CDR3 contains 17 residues. Per germline, CDR1 MNHEY and CDR2 SVGAGI. CDR3: CASSSPPTSGALNEQFF. In DNA form, the CDR3 reads TGTGCCAGCAGTTCCCCTCCGACTAGCGGGGCCCTTAATGAGCAGTTCTTC.

This clonotype was detected a few times. The chain links TRBV11-1 to TRBJ2-3; a possible D gene is TRBD1 (5 bases). The CDR3 is 14 residues long. The germline V gene encodes CDR1 SGHAT and CDR2 FQDESV (reference sequence). V lost 1 base and J lost 4, with 9 bases in between. The CDR3 DNA sequence: TGTGCCAGCAGCTTAGGACAGTGGCCAGATACGCAGTATTTT. Its protein product is CASSLGQWPDTQYF.

This clonotype has at least ten counts. The V gene is TRBV3-1, the J gene TRBJ1-4, with D tentatively TRBD1 (6 bases). V shed 0 bases and J shed 5 bases, with 10 bases lying between them. There are 15 residues in the CDR3. CDR1 is LGHDT and CDR2 is YNNKEL in the germline V gene (reference sequence). Written as DNA, the CDR3 is TGTGCCAGCAGCCAAGATACGGGGGCGAATGAAAAACTGTTTTTT. Amino acid sequence: CASSQDTGANEKLFF.

This clonotype was found a few times. This chain uses TRBV10-3 with TRBJ2-5; the D is unclear. CDR1 is ENHRY, CDR2 SYGVKD, per germline. The germline V and J ends were trimmed by 3 bases and 1 base, with 12 bases remaining between them. This CDR3 has 15 residues. CDR3 in DNA: TGTGCCATCAGTGACTCACGCGGATCCCAAGAGACCCAGTACTTC. It codes for CAISDSRGSQETQYF.

This clonotype has ten or more counts. This sequence joins TRBV7-9 and TRBJ2-1; tentative D call: TRBD1 (6 bases). The CDR3 totals 15 residues. Germline V gene sequence: CDR1 SEHNR, CDR2 FQNEAQ (reference sequence). V was cut by 4 bases and J by 14 bases, with 24 bases left in between. The CDR3 sequence is CASSSQGKGSRIEFF. CDR3 DNA: TGTGCCAGCAGCTCCCAGGGGAAGGGGTCCCGAATAGAGTTCTTC.

This clonotype was detected ten times or more. The chain is built from TRBV6-5 and TRBJ1-1; D possibly corresponds to TRBD1 (6 bases). Germline lookup yields CDR1 MNHEY and CDR2 SVGAGI. The CDR3 contains 17 residues. The V gene lost 6 bases and the J gene lost 4 bases, with 24 bases spanning the gap. The DNA of the CDR3 is TGTGCCAGCAGCGCGTTGGGGGGGGCGCCGAGTAGCACTGAAGCTTTCTTT. This translates into CASSALGGAPSSTEAFF.

This clonotype appeared a few times. The chain couples TRBV7-2 to TRBJ2-2; 7 bases match TRBD2. Germline values: CDR1 SGHTA, CDR2 FQGNSA. V trimming: 3 bases; J trimming: 6 bases; junction bases outside the gene matches: 10. There are 16 residues in the CDR3. The CDR3: CASSFLPSGPPGELFF. The CDR3 nucleotides read TGTGCCAGCAGCTTCTTGCCTAGCGGACCTCCCGGGGAGCTGTTTTTT.